At least ten counts were recorded for the clone carrying this T cell receptor beta chain. The antigen is unknown. The sample belongs to a study of early T cells in non-severe SARS-CoV-2 infection. The study, taken as a whole, reports: Comparison of clonotypes with VDJdb favored anti-spike CD8 responses while missing private and CD4 specificities.

Molecules of cDNA were individually given unique molecular identifiers that were attached to them. Each CDR3 protein gets one entry after TCRdb re-called the 5' RACE reads with MiXCR. The profile shows 70,000 to 95,000 distinct CDR3 sequences, 7.5% to 10% of them singletons. Sample: whole blood. The origin of this receptor is an adult who was a healthcare worker with PCR-confirmed SARS-CoV-2 infection or an uninfected control (not recorded which).

CDR3 region: CASSLKPGRETQYF. CDR3 in DNA: TGCGCCAGCAGCCTCAAGCCAGGGCGAGAGACCCAGTACTTC. V and J are TRBV4-1 and TRBJ2-5, with D possibly matching TRBD1 (5 bases). The CDR3 runs 14 residues. Trimming stripped 4 bases from V and 4 bases from J, with 13 bases between. CDR1 and CDR2 from the germline V gene are MGHRA and YSYEKL.